The 5 T cell receptor beta chains presented below share a single source sample, sequenced in a study of T cells in Graves' hyperthyroidism and ophthalmopathy. RNA transcripts gave rise to amplified TCR beta CDR3 regions. First-round RT-PCR with HTBI primers amplified the TCR CDR3 region. TCRdb re-derived calls from the multiplex PCR reads in MiXCR, one entry per CDR3 protein. The sample contains some 720,000 distinct CDR3 sequences, about 16% of which appear only once. The sequenced material came from blood. The source is a man between 18 and 29 years old with Graves' hyperthyroidism.

The rearrangement uses TRBV4-1 and TRBJ2-7, with 7 positions matching TRBD2. In germline, CDR1 is MGHRA, CDR2 YSYEKL. The trim removed 0 bases at V and 4 bases at J, leaving 3 bases unmatched. The CDR3 consists of 14 residues. CDR3 protein: CASSQETSVYEQYF. CDR3 bases: TGCGCCAGCAGCCAAGAAACTAGCGTTTACGAGCAGTACTTC.

This clonotype has ten or more counts. The chain employs TRBV2 and TRBJ1-2; D remains ambiguous. The CDR3 consists of 15 residues. Germline-derived CDR1 and CDR2 are SNHLY and FYNNEI. Trimming shortened V by 5 bases and J by 7 bases, and 20 bases separated the two germline ends. For the CDR3, the DNA is TGTGCCAGCAGTCCTTTAAGCGCTCCAGATGGTGGCTACACCTTC. It yields the protein CASSPLSAPDGGYTF.

Ten or more counts support this clonotype. The rearrangement links TRBV11-2 to TRBJ1-2; 8 bases align to TRBD1. Germline V CDR1 and CDR2: SGHAT, FQNNGV. The CDR3 is made up of 13 amino acids. Unmatched junction bases numbered 7, after V lost 5 bases and J lost 8 bases. Written as DNA, the CDR3 is TGTGCCAGCAGCGAGGACAGGGTACAGGGCTACACCTTC. Protein sequence: CASSEDRVQGYTF.

This clonotype showed up just a few times. J is TRBJ2-3 and V is TRBV7-9, with 9 bases identical to TRBD2. The CDR3 length is 14 residues. The germline V gene has CDR1 SEHNR and CDR2 FQNEAQ (reference sequence). The V gene end was trimmed by 5 bases and the J gene end by 5 bases; junction bases not matched to a gene: 5. CDR3 protein: CASSHRTSEDTQYF. For the CDR3, the DNA is TGTGCCAGCAGCCACAGGACTAGCGAAGATACGCAGTATTTT.

The CDR3 nucleotides are TGTGCCAGCAGCTCCCTATCGGGAGATACCGAGCAGTACTTC. Protein sequence: CASSSLSGDTEQYF. This rearrangement joins TRBV7-6 to TRBJ2-7; a possible D gene is TRBD2 (6 bases). Trimming took 4 bases from V and 6 from J, leaving 16 bases between them. Germline V CDR1 and CDR2: SGHVS, FNYEAQ. The CDR3 has 14 residues.